The entry below describes one TCR beta chain. This specimen belongs to a study of blood T cell repertoires in COVID-19. Overall study: COVID-19 samples, acute and convalescent, were from the United States, Italy and Spain. T cells, B-cell-depleted T cells, or PBMCs provided the cDNA or gDNA that served as material.

Per the original methods: For nucleated cells, counts were estimated from reference gene primer amplification. TCRdb's table, derived via immunoSEQ multiplex PCR, lists solely in-frame clones and lacks some. V and J calls and clone size are as listed in that table; D and trimming were resolved from the DNA. Seen here are 63,000 or so clones, about 82% observed once, and the top ten hold under 50%. V lost 3 bases to trimming and J lost 2 bases, with 11 bases between them. CDR3 length equals 14 residues. CDR1 and CDR2 from the germline V gene are SGHRS and YFSETQ. This chain connects TRBV5-1 to TRBJ1-1; unclear D gene. The source of this sequence is a human donor in a cohort sampled during active COVID-19. The specimen sequenced was peripheral blood. Here the CDR3 reads CASSYTTGNTEAFF. CDR3 DNA sequence: TGCGCCAGCAGCTATACCACGGGTAACACTGAAGCTTTCTTT.